This TCR beta chain was sequenced for a study of early T cells in non-severe SARS-CoV-2 infection (dated by TCRdb to the early 2020s). The study in broad terms: Because TCR sequencing relied on bulk RNA taken from unsorted whole blood, pairing of alpha and beta chains was not possible. The full study reports these points: VDJdb matching was skewed toward anti-spike CD8 responses and likely underestimated virus-specific expansions by missing private and CD4 specificities.

Of note for this clonotype: Its target antigen remains unknown. Base qualities are not provided; no much larger clone lies one nucleotide away.

Libraries were made using 5' RACE. Instrument used: NextSeq 500. The TCR library protocol attached unique molecular identifiers to individual cDNA molecules to correct for sequencing error and PCR bias. TCR alpha and beta chains were both sequenced, and the abundances of alpha and beta sequences in each sample were closely correlated with each other. From the authors' description of their analysis: Decombinator V4 was used to perform V gene, J gene and CDR3 annotation of TCR sequences. Expanded TCRs were defined as changing significantly between any two time points under a Poisson model with p below 0.0001. Abundances of TCRs were expressed as counts per million after normalisation to the total number of TCRs sequenced in each sample. MAIT TCRs were defined by TRAV1-2 paired with TRAJ12, TRAJ20 or TRAJ33, and iNKT TCRs by TRAV10 paired with TRAJ18. VDJdb, accessed 1 November 2021, was searched for CMV, EBV and SARS-CoV-2 annotated TCRs, excluding TCRs annotated for multiple antigens. The raw public data were reprocessed by TCRdb itself: fastp quality trimming at Q25, MiXCR clonotype calling, in-frame beta chains only. Rows are combined by CDR3 protein, so each entry shows the most common genes and DNA. The V and J calls here are based on TCRdb, not the publication. This sample gives 100,000 to 150,000 distinct CDR3 sequences in total; 15% of them show up just once. The ten largest clones capture around a fifth of the sample.

Set within a cohort of healthcare workers in London, UK, this nested case-control study involved weekly PCR testing of nasopharyngeal swabs along with blood sampling. Healthcare workers were recruited between 23 and 31 March 2020, during the week of the UK lockdown, and were followed weekly for up to about 15 weeks. The CDR1 and CDR2 encoded by the germline V gene (reference sequence) are DFQATT and SNEGSKA. V drops 3 bases and J drops 5 bases, leaving 14 bases in between. The CDR3 sequence holds 13 residues, the cysteine and phenylalanine included. The sequence is cut down to CDR3 DNA, 39 bases in frame from base 1.

The sequence is built from TRBV20-1 and TRBJ2-7; the D region may be TRBD1 or TRBD2, each matching 5 bases equally. The sequence was obtained from an adult who was a healthcare worker with PCR-confirmed SARS-CoV-2 infection or an uninfected control (not recorded which). Sequenced material: whole blood. At the DNA level, the sequence is TGCAGTGCTAGTTCCGGGGCGGTGGACGAGCAGTACTTC. It encodes CSASSGAVDEQYF.